This passage covers 2 T cell receptor beta chains from one sample sequenced in a study of metastatic and nonmetastatic thyroid tumors. There were no patients who had received any treatment before thyroid surgery. TCRdb reprocessed the PCR reads via MiXCR. The repertoire has about 22,000 clones, approximately 40% of them found once; the top ten carry about a fifth. Specimen: blood. These receptors all stem from a male donor with papillary thyroid cancer or a benign thyroid nodule (not recorded which). Some clones in this sample may be carry-over from other donors' samples.

This rearrangement joins TRBV6-1 to TRBJ2-5, with a tentative D call TRBD1 (5 bases). Per the germline V gene, CDR1 is MNHNS and CDR2 is SASEGT. CDR3 length equals 13 residues. The V gene lost 8 bases and the J gene lost 2 bases, with 12 bases spanning the gap. CDR3 sequence reads: CASRGADQETQYF. The CDR3 DNA reads as TGTGCCAGCCGTGGGGCAGATCAAGAGACCCAGTACTTC.

This clone was detected once. This sequence joins TRBV4-2 and TRBJ1-2; TRBD1 agrees at 9 bases. CDR1 is LGHNA, CDR2 YNFKEQ, per germline. The CDR3 length is 17 residues. Germline trimming cut 4 bases from V and 6 bases from J; bases unmatched to any gene: 15. The CDR3 loop is CASSRDNPGTGHHGYTF. The CDR3 DNA is TGTGCCAGCAGCCGCGATAATCCCGGGACAGGGCACCATGGCTACACCTTC.